This T cell receptor beta chain was found in a study of T-cell reconstitution after alpha-beta-depleted transplantation in children. The CDR3 is made up of 14 amino acids. The germline gives CDR1 SEHNR, CDR2 FQNEAQ (reference sequence). V lost 1 base to trimming and J lost 3 bases, with 9 bases between them. Preparing the TCRbeta library involved the use of unique molecular identifiers. Each CDR3 protein is one row after TCRdb ran MiXCR on the PCR reads. The sample comprises nearly 400,000 distinct CDR3 sequences, around 20% of which are singletons, and 3% to 4% rests with the top ten. The table lists this clonotype with many counts.

The source was PBMCs from the stem cell graft donor, collected from the stem cell graft. This sequence was found in a human donor who donated a stem cell graft to a child with acute myeloid leukemia. The chain combines TRBV7-9 with TRBJ1-2, with a weak D call TRBD1 (6 bases). The CDR3 region is CASSLGSGDYGYTF. The CDR3 bases are TGTGCCAGCAGCTTAGGTTCAGGGGACTATGGCTACACCTTC.